This T cell receptor (beta chain) derives from a study of blood T cell repertoires in COVID-19. Whole-study context: From the United States, Italy and Spain came samples of acute and convalescent COVID-19. Sources were T cells, B-cell-depleted T cells, or PBMCs; the material itself was cDNA or gDNA.

Original handling: Estimates of nucleated cell counts were drawn from the amplification of reference gene primers. Method: immunoSEQ multiplex PCR; TCRdb's copy keeps in-frame clones and lacks some. V and J calls and clone size come straight from that table; D and trimming were deduced from the DNA. The data hold about 200,000 clones, with around 90% observed a single time. Germline V lookup: CDR1 MNHEY, CDR2 SVGEGT. Losses at the gene ends were 0 bases for V and 4 bases for J; bases not matched to a gene: 1. The CDR3 has 14 amino acids. This clone has just one count. The chain recombines TRBV6-2 or TRBV6-3 with TRBJ2-5; 8 positions agree with TRBD1. The origin of this receptor is a man in his sixties with acute or convalescent COVID-19. The sequenced sample was peripheral blood. This CDR3 reads CASSYSQGAETQYF. The CDR3 DNA reads TGTGCCAGCAGTTACTCCCAGGGGGCAGAGACCCAGTACTTC.